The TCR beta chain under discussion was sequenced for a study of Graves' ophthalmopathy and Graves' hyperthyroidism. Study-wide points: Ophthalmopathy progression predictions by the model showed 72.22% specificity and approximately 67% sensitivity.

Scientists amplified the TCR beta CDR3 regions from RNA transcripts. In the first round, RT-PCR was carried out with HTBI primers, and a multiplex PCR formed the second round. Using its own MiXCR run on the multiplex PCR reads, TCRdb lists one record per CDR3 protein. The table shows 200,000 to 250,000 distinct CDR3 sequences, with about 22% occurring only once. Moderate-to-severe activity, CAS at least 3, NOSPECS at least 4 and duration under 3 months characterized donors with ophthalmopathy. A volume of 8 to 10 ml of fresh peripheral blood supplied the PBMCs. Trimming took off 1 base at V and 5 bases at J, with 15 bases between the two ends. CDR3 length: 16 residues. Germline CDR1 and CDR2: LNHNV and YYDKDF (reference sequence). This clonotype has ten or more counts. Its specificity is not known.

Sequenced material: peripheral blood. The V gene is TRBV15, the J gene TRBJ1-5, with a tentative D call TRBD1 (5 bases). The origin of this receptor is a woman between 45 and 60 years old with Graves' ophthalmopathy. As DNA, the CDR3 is TGTGCCACCAGCAGAGTATCGTTTGACAGTCATCAGCCCCAGCATTTT. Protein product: CATSRVSFDSHQPQHF.